Below are 29 T cell receptor beta chains sequenced from a single sample in a study of long-term antiretroviral therapy in people with HIV. Samples were assayed with immunoSEQ v3.0 at survey level. Data came from immunoSEQ multiplex PCR; TCRdb stores just in-frame clones and leaves some out. This repertoire shows some 27,000 clones, 85% to 95% found once; its top ten account for approximately 6.8%. Sequences were derived from unsorted PBMCs, sampled about 6.7 years after starting antiretroviral therapy. The receptors shown here come from a woman in her thirties or forties with HIV.

The V call is TRBV4-1, the J call TRBJ2-7; 8 bases align to TRBD1. Germline V CDR1 and CDR2: MGHRA, YSYEKL. CDR3 length equals 16 residues. V was pared by 4 bases and J by 5 bases, with 13 bases of the junction left unmatched. DNA for the CDR3: TGCGCCAGCAGCCTCCCATACGGACAGGGCCGGGACGAGCAGTACTTC. Its protein product is CASSLPYGQGRDEQYF.

The chain is built from TRBV4-2 and TRBJ2-1; D possibly corresponds to TRBD1 (5 bases). Germline V gene lookup returns CDR1 LGHNA and CDR2 YNFKEQ. The CDR3 is 16 amino acids. V lost 4 bases, J lost 7 bases, and 20 bases lay in between. CDR3 DNA sequence: TGTGCCAGCAGCCCCAAGGGGCAGTCCTGGGTGAATGAGCAGTTCTTC. Translation gives CASSPKGQSWVNEQFF.

The chain combines TRBV9 with TRBJ2-3; tentatively, D is TRBD2 (7 bases). In germline, CDR1 is SGDLS, CDR2 YYNGEE. The CDR3 totals 16 residues. Trimming removed 4 bases at V and 4 bases at J, with 19 bases between. The chain's CDR3 is CASSSQGGGLSDTQYF. The DNA of the CDR3 is TGTGCCAGCAGCTCACAAGGGGGGGGCCTCTCAGATACGCAGTATTTT.

The chain is built from TRBV30 and TRBJ1-3, with D tentatively TRBD1 (6 bases). Trimming stripped 5 bases from V and 4 bases from J, with 9 bases between. The CDR3 totals 12 residues. CDR1 GTSNPN and CDR2 SVGIG come from the germline V gene (reference sequence). The CDR3 region is CAWQGRGNTIYF. CDR3 nucleotides: TGTGCCTGGCAGGGGCGCGGAAACACCATATATTTT.

This clone was seen only once. CDR3 in DNA: TGTGCCAGCAGCCCAGGTGGACACCTCTATACTAAGCAGTACTTC. Its translation: CASSPGGHLYTKQYF. This chain connects TRBV14 to TRBJ2-7; D might be TRBD1 (5 bases). The length of the CDR3 is 15 residues. CDR1 SGHDN and CDR2 FVKESK come from the germline V gene. V was clipped by 4 bases and J by 8 bases, with 21 bases between them.

This sequence joins TRBV5-1 and TRBJ1-2, with D hard to call. The V end lost 4 bases, the J end lost 6 bases, and 16 bases lay between the germline ends. The CDR3 runs 14 residues. Germline V CDR1 and CDR2: SGHRS, YFSETQ. The CDR3 nucleotides are TGCGCCAGCAGCCCGGGTGGTTTGAGGGATGGCTACACCTTC. This encodes CASSPGGLRDGYTF.

CDR3 residues: CASSPLTSGGLSGELFF. The CDR3 DNA follows: TGTGCCAGCTCACCCCTAACTAGCGGGGGCCTCAGCGGGGAGCTGTTTTTT. This chain joins TRBV18 and TRBJ2-2, with TRBD2 matching 11 bases. V trimming: 3 bases; J trimming: 7 bases; junction bases outside the gene matches: 10. Germline CDR1 is KGHSH and CDR2 is LQKENI. This CDR3 has 17 residues.

This clone was picked up one time. The rearrangement uses TRBV19 and TRBJ1-2; 9 nucleotides match TRBD1. This CDR3 is 15 amino acids long. Germline values: CDR1 LNHDA, CDR2 SQIVND (reference sequence). V shed 2 bases and J 10 bases; nucleotides not matched to a gene: 11. CDR3 region: CASSIWDRDSIIYTF. CDR3 nucleotides: TGTGCCAGTAGTATATGGGACAGGGATAGTATCATCTACACCTTC.

The chain links TRBV2 to TRBJ1-5, with D unclear. Trimming left V 2 bases short and J 0 bases short, with 5 bases between. Germline CDR1 and CDR2: SNHLY and FYNNEI. The CDR3 consists of 14 residues. The CDR3 region has the DNA TGTGCCAGCAGTGAATACAATAGCAATCAGCCCCAGCATTTT. This codes for CASSEYNSNQPQHF. The full variable domain, its missing parts supplied by reference TRBV2 and TRBJ1-5, is EPEVTQTPSHQVTQMGQEVILRCVPISNHLYFYWYRQILGQKVEFLVSFYNNEISEKSEIFDDQFSVERPDGSNFTLKIRSTKLEDSAMYFCASSEYNSNQPQHFGDGTRLSIL.

This chain uses TRBV27 with TRBJ2-3; D might be TRBD2 (5 bases). CDR1 and CDR2 (germline): MNHEY, SMNVEV (reference sequence). V was cut by 5 bases and J by 0 bases, with 12 bases left in between. The length of the CDR3 is 15 residues. CDR3 residues: CASSPTGISTDTQYF. The CDR3 DNA is TGTGCCAGCAGTCCAACGGGAATTAGCACAGATACGCAGTATTTT.

This clone was observed a single time. This chain joins TRBV5-1 and TRBJ2-3; D is unresolved. V lost 4 bases, J lost 2 bases, and 11 bases lay in between. This CDR3 is 14 amino acids long. CDR1 is SGHRS, CDR2 YFSETQ, per germline. Here the CDR3 DNA reads TGCGCCAGCAGCCTAACAGAGTCCACAGATACGCAGTATTTT. It encodes CASSLTESTDTQYF. The variable domain in full, with the rest retrieved from reference TRBV5-1 and TRBJ2-3, is KAGVTQTPRYLIKTRGQQVTLSCSPISGHRSVSWYQQTPGQGLQFLFEYFSETQRNKGNFPGRFSGRQFSNSRSEMNVSTLELGDSALYLCASSLTESTDTQYFGPGTRLTVL.

The rearrangement joins TRBV6-6 to TRBJ2-7; 7 nucleotides align to TRBD1. The CDR3 has 14 residues. CDR1 and CDR2 (germline): MNHNY, SVGAGI (reference sequence). Germline trimming cut 6 bases from V and 0 bases from J; bases unmatched to any gene: 5. CDR3 in amino acids: CASRPGTVSYEQYF. CDR3 nucleotide sequence: TGTGCCAGCAGACCCGGGACAGTCTCCTACGAGCAGTACTTC.

Written as DNA, the CDR3 is TGTGCTAGTGGGGAGGGGACAGGGCATGGCTACACCTTC. This sequence encodes CASGEGTGHGYTF. The chain links TRBV12-5 to TRBJ1-2; 9 bases agree with TRBD1. Germline V gives CDR1 LGHNT, CDR2 FRNRAP. CDR3 length equals 13 residues. V shed 6 bases, J shed 6 bases, and the junction held 5 bases outside the gene matches. Based on the CDR3 plus reference TRBV12-5 and TRBJ1-2, the full variable domain is DARVTQTPRHKVTEMGQEVTMRCQPILGHNTVFWYRQTMMQGLELLAYFRNRAPLDDSGMPKDRFSAEMPDATLATLKIQPSEPRDSAVYFCASGEGTGHGYTFGSGTRLTVV.

The chain is built from TRBV7-2 and TRBJ2-2; 7 positions match TRBD2. Germline V gene lookup returns CDR1 SGHTA and CDR2 FQGNSA. The CDR3 length is 16 residues. V dropped 5 bases and J dropped 1; count of bases not matched to a gene: 7. The CDR3 DNA is TGTGCCAGCAGCCCAACTAGCGTCCTGAACACCGGGGAGCTGTTTTTT. This encodes CASSPTSVLNTGELFF.

The chain links TRBV30 to TRBJ2-5; 8 nucleotides line up with TRBD2. J lost 5 bases, V lost 3 bases, and 11 bases had no gene match. The CDR3 length is 15 residues. Germline V lookup: CDR1 GTSNPN, CDR2 SVGIG (reference sequence). CDR3 loop: CAWSPGRGVGETQYF. The CDR3 DNA is TGTGCCTGGAGCCCCGGGAGGGGGGTGGGGGAGACCCAGTACTTC.

V is TRBV30 and J is TRBJ1-3; D unresolved. This CDR3 is 18 amino acids long. The V gene lost 0 bases and the J gene lost 0 bases, with 18 bases spanning the gap. Per germline, CDR1 GTSNPN and CDR2 SVGIG (reference sequence). The CDR3 DNA reads as TGTGCCTGGAGTGTTCCGCGGGTGAGAAAGCCCTCTGGAAACACCATATATTTT. Protein: CAWSVPRVRKPSGNTIYF.

This clone was counted a single time. The chain combines TRBV11-2 with TRBJ2-3; D is ambiguous. This CDR3 is built from 15 residues. The germline V gene encodes CDR1 SGHAT and CDR2 FQNNGV. With 5 bases removed from V and 3 bases from J, the gap between germline ends came to 15 bases. The CDR3 DNA reads TGTGCCAGCAGCCTAGGTGGCGTTTTTACAGATACGCAGTATTTT. Encoded protein: CASSLGGVFTDTQYF.

The CDR3 here is CASSREGGGVTYEQYF. The CDR3 nucleotides read TGTGCCAGCAGCCGAGAAGGCGGGGGGGTCACTTACGAGCAGTACTTC. This rearrangement joins TRBV11-2 to TRBJ2-7, with 9 bases aligning to TRBD2. Germline V gene lookup returns CDR1 SGHAT and CDR2 FQNNGV. V was pared by 5 bases and J by 4 bases, with 12 bases of the junction left unmatched. This CDR3 region has 16 residues.

The rearrangement uses TRBV9 and TRBJ2-5; tentative D call: TRBD1 (5 bases). This CDR3 has 15 residues. With 0 bases removed from V and 0 bases from J, the gap between germline ends came to 9 bases. From germline, CDR1 is SGDLS and CDR2 YYNGEE. Written as DNA, the CDR3 is TGTGCCAGCAGCGTAGGACCGACAGACCAAGAGACCCAGTACTTC. Amino acids: CASSVGPTDQETQYF.

The CDR3 sequence is CASSLSPRQGLHILNYGYTF. CDR3 nucleotide sequence: TGTGCCAGCAGTTTATCGCCAAGACAGGGCCTACATATTCTAAACTATGGCTACACCTTC. This chain uses TRBV27 with TRBJ1-2, with 7 bases identical to TRBD1. V gave up 0 bases and J gave up 2 bases; unmatched junction bases: 18. The CDR3 is 20 residues long. CDR1 is MNHEY and CDR2 is SMNVEV in the germline V gene (reference sequence).

The rearrangement uses TRBV7-9 and TRBJ2-1, with 8 bases that match TRBD1. The CDR3 extends over 14 amino acids. V was clipped by 0 bases and J by 10 bases; unmatched bases: 5. Germline CDR1 and CDR2: SEHNR and FQNEAQ (reference sequence). The CDR3 region has the DNA TGTGCCAGCAGCTTAGCGGCAGGGGGCGGGGAGCAGTTCTTC. Protein product: CASSLAAGGGEQFF.

V usage is TRBV2 and J usage is TRBJ1-2; 8 positions match TRBD1. V was pared by 6 bases and J by 5 bases, with 5 bases of the junction left unmatched. The CDR3 extends over 13 amino acids. From germline, CDR1 is SNHLY and CDR2 FYNNEI. The CDR3 bases are TGTGCCAGCAGGGGGACAGGCTTATATGGCTACACCTTC. Its translation: CASRGTGLYGYTF.

The chain has TRBV6-1 and TRBJ1-2; 9 bases are shared with TRBD1. After removal of 6 bases from V and 8 bases from J, the junction contained 13 bases not matched to a gene. This CDR3 has 15 amino acids. Germline CDR1 is MNHNS and CDR2 is SASEGT. CDR3 residues: CASRTTGQGTRGYTF. Written as DNA, the CDR3 is TGTGCCAGCAGAACCACCGGACAGGGGACGAGGGGCTACACCTTC.

The chain carries TRBV6-1 and TRBJ2-7, with a tentative D call TRBD1 (5 bases). V was trimmed by 2 bases and J by 3 bases, leaving 11 bases between them. Germline V gene sequence: CDR1 MNHNS, CDR2 SASEGT. The CDR3 consists of 14 residues. CDR3 in amino acids: CASSEQGSYYEQYF. The CDR3 DNA is TGTGCCAGCAGTGAACAGGGTTCGTACTACGAGCAGTACTTC.

The chain combines TRBV5-6 with TRBJ2-2; D may be TRBD1 (5 bases). CDR3 length: 15 residues. Trimming removed 4 bases from V and 0 bases from J, with 10 bases in between. Germline values: CDR1 SGHDT, CDR2 YYEEEE. CDR3 DNA sequence: TGTGCCAGCAGCCAGGGTGGGGCGAACACCGGGGAGCTGTTTTTT. This translates into CASSQGGANTGELFF.

On this clone: The germline gene is not matched at one end of the junction; a read error may be the cause. The J gene is TRBJ2-7, the V gene TRBV7-7, with TRBD2 identical over 9 bases. The length of the CDR3 is 15 residues. CDR1 is SSHAT, CDR2 FNYEAQ, per germline (reference sequence). In DNA form, the CDR3 reads TGTGCTAGCAGCCTAGTAGCGGGGGATTCGGACGAGCAGTACTTC. It specifies CASSLVAGDSDEQYF.

This sequence joins TRBV7-8 and TRBJ2-7, with 10 positions matching TRBD2. There are 19 residues in the CDR3. Losses at the gene ends were 5 bases for V and 0 bases for J; bases not matched to a gene: 16. CDR1 is SGHVS and CDR2 is FQNEAQ in the germline V gene. CDR3 residues: CASSPQPGKRGGSSYEQYF. CDR3 bases: TGTGCCAGCAGCCCGCAACCCGGGAAGCGGGGGGGGAGCTCCTACGAGCAGTACTTC.

V gene TRBV7-9 combines with J gene TRBJ1-6; D gene unclear. The CDR3 sequence is 12 residues long. The germline CDR1 and CDR2 sequences are SEHNR and FQNEAQ (reference sequence). V was clipped by 5 bases and J by 7 bases, with 6 bases between them. The CDR3 loop is CASSKQNSPLHF. The CDR3 DNA sequence: TGTGCCAGCAGCAAACAGAATTCACCCCTCCACTTT.

The chain carries TRBV6-6 and TRBJ1-2; 9 bases agree with TRBD1. The J segment lost 6 bases and the V segment lost 4 bases, leaving 6 bases of the junction unmatched. This CDR3 is 14 amino acids long. CDR1 and CDR2 from the germline V gene are MNHNY and SVGAGI (reference sequence). The CDR3 DNA reads TGTGCCAGCAGTTTCCCGGGACAGGGTGATGGCTACACCTTC. Residues: CASSFPGQGDGYTF.